One and the same sample provided the 22 T cell receptor beta chains below, sequenced in a study of response to subunit inactivated influenza vaccine. TCRdb re-analysed the RT-PCR reads in MiXCR, keeping a single row per CDR3 protein. In the table there are around 180,000 distinct CDR3 sequences, about 10% of which are singletons. The sequencing used non-naive T cells sorted from PBMCs, collected on the day of vaccination. These receptors originate from a man aged 50 to 59 who received an inactivated influenza vaccine.

This clonotype appeared a few times. The rearrangement uses TRBV5-5 and TRBJ2-7, with D possibly TRBD2 on 5 matching bases. This CDR3 comprises 12 residues. CDR1 SGHKS and CDR2 YYEKEE come from the germline V gene (reference sequence). Trimming stripped 2 bases from V and 9 bases from J, with 12 bases between. CDR3 loop: CASSLGDYPQYF. DNA of the CDR3: TGTGCCAGCAGCTTAGGCGACTACCCGCAGTACTTC.

The chain uses TRBV28 and TRBJ1-2; TRBD1 matches 10 bases. The CDR3 spans 16 residues. J lost 4 bases, V lost 2 bases, and 7 bases had no gene match. Germline V gene sequence: CDR1 MDHEN, CDR2 SYDVKM. The CDR3, as DNA: TGTGCCAGCAGTTTACGGACAGGGGGAGCTAGCTATGGCTACACCTTC. It yields the protein CASSLRTGGASYGYTF.

There are a few counts of this clonotype. The J gene is TRBJ2-2, the V gene TRBV12-3 or TRBV12-4; D not certain. V was pared by 3 bases and J by 1 base, with 15 bases between. The length of the CDR3 is 17 residues. The CDR3 bases are TGTGCCAGCAGTTTCGCCAAAATGGCCATGAACACCGGGGAGCTGTTTTTT. Translation: CASSFAKMAMNTGELFF.

This clonotype was found many times. The chain employs TRBV5-5 and TRBJ1-5; TRBD1 is a possible D gene (5 bases). CDR3 length equals 15 residues. Trimming left V 6 bases short and J 7 bases short, with 20 bases between. Germline V gene lookup returns CDR1 SGHKS and CDR2 YYEKEE (reference sequence). Written as DNA, the CDR3 is TGTGCCAGCACCTATGGAGGGGTGTCAGGGCAGCCCCAGCATTTT. It codes for CASTYGGVSGQPQHF.

This chain uses TRBV27 with TRBJ1-1; perhaps TRBD1 as D (5 bases). Germline V CDR1 and CDR2: MNHEY, SMNVEV (reference sequence). V was cut by 5 bases and J by 7 bases, with 17 bases left in between. This CDR3 spans 14 amino acids. CDR3 nucleotides: TGTGCCAGCAGTCTGACCCTTGACAGAAATGAAGCTTTCTTT. Amino acids: CASSLTLDRNEAFF.

The chain recombines TRBV6-1 with TRBJ2-5; 10 bases agree with TRBD1. This CDR3 region has 19 residues. The germline V gene has CDR1 MNHNS and CDR2 SASEGT. Trimming at V came to 6 bases and at J to 4 bases, leaving 20 bases not matched to a gene. CDR3 in amino acids: CASSRRTGGFSSAGETQYF. In DNA, the CDR3 is TGTGCCAGCAGCCGGAGGACAGGGGGTTTTTCCAGTGCGGGAGAGACCCAGTACTTC.

CDR3 sequence: CASSALGQGGQPQHF. The CDR3 nucleotides read TGTGCCAGCAGTGCCCTCGGGCAGGGCGGTCAGCCCCAGCATTTT. The rearrangement joins TRBV2 to TRBJ1-5; D might be TRBD1 (5 bases). Deletions cut 4 bases from V and 6 bases from J, with 16 bases between. CDR1 is SNHLY and CDR2 is FYNNEI in the germline V gene. CDR3 length equals 15 residues.

This clonotype occurred a few times. V is TRBV6-5 and J is TRBJ2-5, with D perhaps assigned TRBD1 or TRBD2 (5 bases each). The length of the CDR3 is 14 residues. From germline, CDR1 is MNHEY and CDR2 SVGAGI. Trimming took off 2 bases at V and 5 bases at J, with 12 bases between the two ends. The CDR3 reads CASSYRDRRETQYF. The DNA for the CDR3 is TGTGCCAGCAGTTACCGGGACCGGAGGGAGACCCAGTACTTC.

J is TRBJ1-2 and V is TRBV5-6; D is unresolved. The ends were cut back, 0 bases at V and 6 bases at J, with 9 bases in the middle. CDR3 length equals 13 residues. Germline V gene data show CDR1 as SGHDT and CDR2 as YYEEEE. The CDR3 sequence is CASSLGRSDGYTF. CDR3 nucleotide sequence: TGTGCCAGCAGCTTGGGACGATCGGATGGCTACACCTTC. Full variable domain (missing parts from reference TRBV5-6 and TRBJ1-2): DAGVTQSPTHLIKTRGQQVTLRCSPKSGHDTVSWYQQALGQGPQFIFQYYEEEERQRGNFPDRFSGHQFPNYSSELNVNALLLGDSALYLCASSLGRSDGYTFGSGTRLTVV.

This chain links TRBV18 with TRBJ2-1; 12 nucleotides align to TRBD1. CDR3 length: 14 amino acids. Germline V gives CDR1 KGHSH, CDR2 LQKENI. With 6 bases clipped from V and 7 bases from J, the junction kept 4 bases outside the gene matches. CDR3: CASSGTGGGNEQFF. The CDR3 DNA reads as TGTGCCAGCTCCGGGACAGGGGGCGGAAATGAGCAGTTCTTC.

Note on this clonotype: Given a much more abundant clone one base away, this may be a read error. The chain employs TRBV13 and TRBJ2-1, with no clear D. The germline V gene encodes CDR1 PRHDT and CDR2 FYEKMQ (reference sequence). Trimming took off 6 bases at V and 5 bases at J, with 11 bases between the two ends. This CDR3 is 13 amino acids long. CDR3 loop: CASRYQPNNEQFF. Written as DNA, the CDR3 is TGTGCCAGCAGGTATCAGCCGAACAATGAGCAGTTCTTC.

This clonotype came up many times. The gene calls are TRBV19 and TRBJ2-1; 8 bases line up with TRBD2. Germline lookup yields CDR1 LNHDA and CDR2 SQIVND (reference sequence). The CDR3 consists of 14 residues. Unmatched junction bases numbered 3, after V lost 6 bases and J lost 2 bases. DNA of the CDR3: TGTGCCAGTAGCCCGGGACTAGCCTACAATGAGCAGTTCTTC. Its translation: CASSPGLAYNEQFF.

CDR3 in DNA: TGCAGTGCTAGTCGGCAGGGTATCGATACGCAGTATTTT. Translation: CSASRQGIDTQYF. This chain connects TRBV20-1 to TRBJ2-3; weak D call: TRBD1 (5 bases). CDR3 length: 13 amino acids. V lost 3 bases to trimming and J lost 6 bases, with 13 bases between them. Germline CDR1 is DFQATT and CDR2 is SNEGSKA (reference sequence).

Many counts were recorded for this clonotype. This rearrangement joins TRBV7-9 to TRBJ2-3, with a weak D call TRBD1 (6 bases). V was trimmed by 3 bases and J by 0 bases, leaving 16 bases between them. The CDR3 covers 17 residues. Germline V gives CDR1 SEHNR, CDR2 FQNEAQ (reference sequence). CDR3 in amino acids: CASSLGFGTTSTDTQYF. CDR3 nucleotide sequence: TGTGCCAGCAGCTTGGGTTTTGGGACAACTAGCACAGATACGCAGTATTTT.

This clonotype occurred once. The V call is TRBV7-9, the J call TRBJ1-6; TRBD1 aligns across 9 bases. Germline values: CDR1 SEHNR, CDR2 FQNEAQ (reference sequence). The CDR3 is 16 residues long. The V segment lost 3 bases and the J segment 10 bases; nucleotides outside the gene matches: 10. The CDR3 sequence is CASSFLLRTGESPLHF. CDR3 nucleotides: TGTGCCAGCAGCTTTTTATTGAGGACAGGGGAATCACCCCTCCACTTT. The full variable domain, with the rest looked up from reference TRBV7-9 and TRBJ1-6, is DTGVSQNPRHKITKRGQNVTFRCDPISEHNRLYWYRQTLGQGPEFLTYFQNEAQLEKSRLLSDRFSAERPKGSFSTLEIQRTEQGDSAMYLCASSFLLRTGESPLHFGNGTRLTVT.

This clonotype was seen many times. This rearrangement joins TRBV20-1 to TRBJ2-5; 11 bases agree with TRBD2. There are 17 residues in the CDR3. Germline trimming cut 8 bases from V and 0 bases from J; bases unmatched to any gene: 14. CDR1 and CDR2 from the germline V gene are DFQATT and SNEGSKA (reference sequence). The CDR3 here is CSSLAGGPVWDQETQYF. The CDR3 region has the DNA TGCAGTTCCTTAGCGGGAGGGCCCGTTTGGGACCAAGAGACCCAGTACTTC.

This clonotype was seen many times. The chain uses TRBV12-3 or TRBV12-4 and TRBJ2-2; D remains unclear. The CDR3 spans 13 residues. V lost 3 bases and J 1 base, leaving 3 bases between the germline ends. The CDR3 DNA reads as TGTGCCAGCAGTTTTATGAACACCGGGGAGCTGTTTTTT. This sequence encodes CASSFMNTGELFF.

This clonotype has ten or more counts. This sequence joins TRBV7-2 and TRBJ2-7; 7 bases line up with TRBD1. V gave up 3 bases and J gave up 2 bases; unmatched junction bases: 1. Per the germline V gene, CDR1 is SGHTA and CDR2 is FQGNSA. This CDR3 region has 13 residues. The CDR3 DNA follows: TGTGCCAGCAGCTTCGACAGGGCCTACGAGCAGTACTTC. Amino acid sequence: CASSFDRAYEQYF.

This clonotype was seen at least ten times. This chain connects TRBV20-1 to TRBJ2-3; 7 bases are a match to TRBD2. V dropped 5 bases and J dropped 0; count of bases not matched to a gene: 8. Germline-derived CDR1 and CDR2 are DFQATT and SNEGSKA (reference sequence). The CDR3 runs 15 residues. CDR3 sequence (DNA): TGCAGTGCTGGAGGACTAGATAAAAGCACAGATACGCAGTATTTT. This codes for CSAGGLDKSTDTQYF.

This clonotype came up a few times. The chain links TRBV28 to TRBJ1-1, with a tentative D call TRBD1 (6 bases). Germline V gene data show CDR1 as MDHEN and CDR2 as SYDVKM. This CDR3 contains 17 residues. V was cut by 6 bases and J by 1 base, with 21 bases left in between. The CDR3 nucleotides read TGTGCCAGCAGCTCTAAAGGAAGCCCCAGGGGGAACACTGAAGCTTTCTTT. Translation gives CASSSKGSPRGNTEAFF.

In its sample, this clonotype was seen a few times. The chain couples TRBV20-1 to TRBJ2-5; either TRBD1 or TRBD2 may supply D (5 bases each). The CDR3 totals 15 residues. Trimming took 2 bases from V and 0 from J, leaving 13 bases between them. The V gene's germline CDR1 is DFQATT and CDR2 SNEGSKA (reference sequence). CDR3 residues: CSARPARDHQETQYF. The CDR3, as DNA: TGCAGTGCTAGACCCGCCCGGGACCACCAAGAGACCCAGTACTTC.

This clonotype was detected only a few times. The J gene is TRBJ2-1, the V gene TRBV20-1, with D maybe TRBD1 (5 bases). The CDR3 has 16 residues. Germline CDR1 reads DFQATT; CDR2 reads SNEGSKA (reference sequence). V was cut by 3 bases and J by 0 bases, with 15 bases left in between. CDR3 residues: CSARGPRWGSYNEQFF. In nucleotides, the CDR3 is TGCAGTGCTAGGGGGCCCCGCTGGGGCTCCTACAATGAGCAGTTCTTC.